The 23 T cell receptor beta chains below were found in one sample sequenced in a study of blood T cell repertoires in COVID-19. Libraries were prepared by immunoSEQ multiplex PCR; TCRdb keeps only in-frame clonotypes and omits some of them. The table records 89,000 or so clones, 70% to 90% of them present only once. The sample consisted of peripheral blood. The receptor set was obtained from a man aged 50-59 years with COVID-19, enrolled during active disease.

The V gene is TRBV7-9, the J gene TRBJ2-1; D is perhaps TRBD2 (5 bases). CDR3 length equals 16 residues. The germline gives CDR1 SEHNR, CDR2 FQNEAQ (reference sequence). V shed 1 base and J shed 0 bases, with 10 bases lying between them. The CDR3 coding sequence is TGTGCCAGCAGCTTAGGGGAGACTGTCTCCTACAATGAGCAGTTCTTC. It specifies CASSLGETVSYNEQFF.

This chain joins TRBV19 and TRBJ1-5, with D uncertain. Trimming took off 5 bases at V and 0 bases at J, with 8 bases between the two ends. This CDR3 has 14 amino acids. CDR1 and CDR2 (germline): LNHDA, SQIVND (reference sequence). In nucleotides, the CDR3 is TGTGCCAGTAGTTTGGAGACTAGCAATCAGCCCCAGCATTTT. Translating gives CASSLETSNQPQHF.

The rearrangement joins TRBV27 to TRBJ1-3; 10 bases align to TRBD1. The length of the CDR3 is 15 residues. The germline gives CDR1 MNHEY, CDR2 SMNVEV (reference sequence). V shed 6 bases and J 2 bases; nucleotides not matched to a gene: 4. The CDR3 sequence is CASREDRGPGNTIYF. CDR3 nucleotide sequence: TGTGCCAGCAGGGAAGACAGGGGGCCTGGAAACACCATATATTTT.

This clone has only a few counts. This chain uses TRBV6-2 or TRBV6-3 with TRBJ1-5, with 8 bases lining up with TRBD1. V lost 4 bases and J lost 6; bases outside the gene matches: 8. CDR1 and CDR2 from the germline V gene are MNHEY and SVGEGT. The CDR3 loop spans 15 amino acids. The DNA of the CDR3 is TGTGCCAGCAGTTCGGGACAGGTTGCGACTCAGCCCCAGCATTTT. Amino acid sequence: CASSSGQVATQPQHF.

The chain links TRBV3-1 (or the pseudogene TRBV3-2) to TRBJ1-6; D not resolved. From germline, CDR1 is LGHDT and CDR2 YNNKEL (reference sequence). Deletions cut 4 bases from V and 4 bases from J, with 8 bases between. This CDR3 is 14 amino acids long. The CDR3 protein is CASSREAYNSPLHF. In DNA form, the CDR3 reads TGTGCCAGCAGCCGAGAAGCTTATAATTCACCCCTCCACTTT.

The CDR3 DNA follows: TGTGCCAGCTCACCGTCACAGAGGAACACCGGGGAGCTGTTTTTT. Amino acid sequence: CASSPSQRNTGELFF. The chain has TRBV18 and TRBJ2-2; D not certain. Germline assignment: CDR1 KGHSH and CDR2 LQKENI. The CDR3 loop spans 15 amino acids. Trimming removed 3 bases at V and 1 base at J, with 9 bases between.

CDR3 amino acids: CASTLGFGTTQETQYF. In DNA form, the CDR3 reads TGTGCCAGCACCCTAGGGTTCGGGACTACCCAAGAGACCCAGTACTTC. V usage is TRBV3-1 (or the pseudogene TRBV3-2) and J usage is TRBJ2-5; 7 bases align to TRBD2. The CDR3 covers 16 residues. Germline CDR1 LGHDT, CDR2 YNNKEL (reference sequence). V gave up 7 bases and J gave up 1 base; unmatched junction bases: 12.

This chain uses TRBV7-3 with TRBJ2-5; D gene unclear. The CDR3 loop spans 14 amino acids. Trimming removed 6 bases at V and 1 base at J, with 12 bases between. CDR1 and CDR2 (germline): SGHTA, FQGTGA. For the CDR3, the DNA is TGTGCCAGCAGTCTCGCCCCGGGCCAAGAGACCCAGTACTTC. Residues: CASSLAPGQETQYF.

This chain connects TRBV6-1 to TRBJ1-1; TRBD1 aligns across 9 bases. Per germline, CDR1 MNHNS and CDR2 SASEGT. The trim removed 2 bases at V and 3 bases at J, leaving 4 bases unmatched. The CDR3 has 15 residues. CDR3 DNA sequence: TGTGCCAGCAGTGAAATGACAGGGGGTTACACTGAAGCTTTCTTT. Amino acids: CASSEMTGGYTEAFF.

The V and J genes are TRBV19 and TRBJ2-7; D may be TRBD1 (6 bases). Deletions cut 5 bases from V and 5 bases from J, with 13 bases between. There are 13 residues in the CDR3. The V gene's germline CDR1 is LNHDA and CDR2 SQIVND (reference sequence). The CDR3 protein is CASSVTTGNEQYF. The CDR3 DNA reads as TGTGCCAGTAGTGTAACAACAGGGAACGAGCAGTACTTC. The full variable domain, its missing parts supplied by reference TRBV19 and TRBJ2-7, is DGGITQSPKYLFRKEGQNVTLSCEQNLNHDAMYWYRQDPGQGLRLIYYSQIVNDFQKGDIAEGYSVSREKKESFPLTVTSAQKNPTAFYLCASSVTTGNEQYFGPGTRLTVT.

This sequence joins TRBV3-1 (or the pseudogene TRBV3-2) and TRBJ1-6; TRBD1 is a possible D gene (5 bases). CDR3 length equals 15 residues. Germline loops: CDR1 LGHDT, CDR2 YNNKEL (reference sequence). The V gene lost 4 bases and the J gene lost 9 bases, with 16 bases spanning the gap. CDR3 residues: CASSLVAGEVSPLHF. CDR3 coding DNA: TGTGCCAGCAGCCTGGTGGCGGGGGAGGTTTCACCCCTCCACTTT.

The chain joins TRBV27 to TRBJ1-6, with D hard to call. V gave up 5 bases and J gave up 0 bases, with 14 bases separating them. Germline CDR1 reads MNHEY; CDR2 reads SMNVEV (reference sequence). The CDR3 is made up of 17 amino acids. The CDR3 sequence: CASSPRRSGSYNSPLHF. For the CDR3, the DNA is TGTGCCAGCAGTCCCCGCCGAAGCGGCTCCTATAATTCACCCCTCCACTTT.

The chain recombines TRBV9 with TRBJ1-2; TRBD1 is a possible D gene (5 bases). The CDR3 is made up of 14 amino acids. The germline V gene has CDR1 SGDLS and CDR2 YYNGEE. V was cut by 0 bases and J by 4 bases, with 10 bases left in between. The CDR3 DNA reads TGTGCCAGCAGCGTAGCTGCGGACATCTATGGCTACACCTTC. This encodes CASSVAADIYGYTF.

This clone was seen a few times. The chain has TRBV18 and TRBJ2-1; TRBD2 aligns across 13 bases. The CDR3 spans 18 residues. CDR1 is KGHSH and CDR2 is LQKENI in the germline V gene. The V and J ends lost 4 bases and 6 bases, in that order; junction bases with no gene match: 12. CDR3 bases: TGTGCCAGCTCACAACTAGCGGGGGGGACTCTAGGTCGCAATGAGCAGTTCTTC. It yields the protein CASSQLAGGTLGRNEQFF.

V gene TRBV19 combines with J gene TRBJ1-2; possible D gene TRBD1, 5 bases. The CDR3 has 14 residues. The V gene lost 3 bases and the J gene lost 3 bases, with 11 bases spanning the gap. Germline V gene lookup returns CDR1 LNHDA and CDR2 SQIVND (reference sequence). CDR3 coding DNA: TGTGCCAGTAGTATGTCCAGGGCCGACTATGGCTACACCTTC. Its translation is CASSMSRADYGYTF.

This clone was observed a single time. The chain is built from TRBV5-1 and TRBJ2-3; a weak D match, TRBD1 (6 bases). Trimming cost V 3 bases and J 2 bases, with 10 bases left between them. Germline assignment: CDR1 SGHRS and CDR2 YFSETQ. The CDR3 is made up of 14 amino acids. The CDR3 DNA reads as TGCGCCAGCAGCTCACAGGGATACACAGATACGCAGTATTTT. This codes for CASSSQGYTDTQYF.

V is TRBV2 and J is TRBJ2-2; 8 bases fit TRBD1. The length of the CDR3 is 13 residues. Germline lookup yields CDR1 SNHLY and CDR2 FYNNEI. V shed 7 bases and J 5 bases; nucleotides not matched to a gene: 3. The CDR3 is CASTDRATGELFF. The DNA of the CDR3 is TGTGCCAGCACGGACAGGGCAACCGGGGAGCTGTTTTTT. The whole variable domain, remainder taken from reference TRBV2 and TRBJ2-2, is EPEVTQTPSHQVTQMGQEVILRCVPISNHLYFYWYRQILGQKVEFLVSFYNNEISEKSEIFDDQFSVERPDGSNFTLKIRSTKLEDSAMYFCASTDRATGELFFGEGSRLTVL.

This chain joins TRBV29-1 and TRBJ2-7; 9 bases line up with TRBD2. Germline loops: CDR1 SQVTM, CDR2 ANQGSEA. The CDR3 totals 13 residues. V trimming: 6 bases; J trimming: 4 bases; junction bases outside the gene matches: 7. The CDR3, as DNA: TGCAGCGTGGGGGCGGGGGGGCTTTACGAGCAGTACTTC. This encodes CSVGAGGLYEQYF.

The CDR3 sequence is CASSRDRVWGYTF. CDR3 DNA sequence: TGTGCCAGCAGCCGGGACAGGGTGTGGGGCTACACCTTC. The chain employs TRBV27 and TRBJ1-2; TRBD1 agrees at 9 bases. This CDR3 region has 13 residues. V shed 6 bases and J 8 bases; nucleotides not matched to a gene: 7. Germline-derived CDR1 and CDR2 are MNHEY and SMNVEV (reference sequence).

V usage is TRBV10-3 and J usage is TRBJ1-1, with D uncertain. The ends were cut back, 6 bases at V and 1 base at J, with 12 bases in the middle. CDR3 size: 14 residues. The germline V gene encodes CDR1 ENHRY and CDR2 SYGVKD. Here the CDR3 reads CAIRTGSSNTEAFF. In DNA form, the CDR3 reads TGTGCCATCAGGACTGGGTCCTCGAACACTGAAGCTTTCTTT.

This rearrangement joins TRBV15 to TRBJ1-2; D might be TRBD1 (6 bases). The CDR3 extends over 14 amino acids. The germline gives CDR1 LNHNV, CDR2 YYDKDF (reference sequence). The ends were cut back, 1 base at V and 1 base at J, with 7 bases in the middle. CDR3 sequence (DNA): TGTGCCACCAGCAGAGGACAGGTTAACTATGGCTACACCTTC. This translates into CATSRGQVNYGYTF.

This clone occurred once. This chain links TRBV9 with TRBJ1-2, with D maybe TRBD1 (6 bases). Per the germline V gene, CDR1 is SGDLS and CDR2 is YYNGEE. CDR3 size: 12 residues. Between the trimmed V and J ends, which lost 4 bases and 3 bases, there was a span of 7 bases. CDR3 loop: CASSHRDYGYTF. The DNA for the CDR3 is TGTGCCAGCAGCCACAGGGACTATGGCTACACCTTC.

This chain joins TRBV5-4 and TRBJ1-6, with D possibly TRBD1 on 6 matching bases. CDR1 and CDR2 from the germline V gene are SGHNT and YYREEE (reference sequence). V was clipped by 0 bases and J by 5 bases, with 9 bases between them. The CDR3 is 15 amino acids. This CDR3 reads CASSLVGQHNSPLHF. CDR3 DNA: TGTGCCAGCAGCTTGGTTGGACAGCATAATTCACCCCTCCACTTT.